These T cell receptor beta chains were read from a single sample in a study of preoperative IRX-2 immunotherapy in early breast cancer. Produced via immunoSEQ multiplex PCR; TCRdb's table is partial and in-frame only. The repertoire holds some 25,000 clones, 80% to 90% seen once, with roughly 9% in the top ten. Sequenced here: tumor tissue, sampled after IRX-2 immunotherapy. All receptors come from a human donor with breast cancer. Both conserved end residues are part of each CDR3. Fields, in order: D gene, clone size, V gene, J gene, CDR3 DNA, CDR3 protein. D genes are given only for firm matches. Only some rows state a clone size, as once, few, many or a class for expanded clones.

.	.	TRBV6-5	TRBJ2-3	TGTGCCAGCAGTTACTCGGCCCACACAGATACGCAGTATTTT	CASSYSAHTDTQYF
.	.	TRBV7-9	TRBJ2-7	TGTGCCAGCAGCTTATCAGGGGAATCCTACGAGCAGTACTTC	CASSLSGESYEQYF
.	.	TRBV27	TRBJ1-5	TGTGCCAGCAGTCTAGGACAAGGCCCCAATCAGCCCCAGCATTTT	CASSLGQGPNQPQHF
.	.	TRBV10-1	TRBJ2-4	TGCGCCAGCAGTGAGGGGGTCCAAAACATTCAGTACTTC	CASSEGVQNIQYF
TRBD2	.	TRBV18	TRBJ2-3	TGTGCCAGCTCACCAAGCGGGATTGGGGGCACAGATACGCAGTATTTT	CASSPSGIGGTDTQYF
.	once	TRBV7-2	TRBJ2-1	TGTGCCAGCAGCTTAGGGGTCGGGAGCCACAATGAGCAGTTCTTC	CASSLGVGSHNEQFF
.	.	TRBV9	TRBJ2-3	TGTGCCAGCAGCGTAGCTCTAGGCACAGATACGCAGTATTTT	CASSVALGTDTQYF
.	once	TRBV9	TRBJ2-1	TGTGCCAGCAGCGTAGGTTTCTACAATGAGCAGTTCTTC	CASSVGFYNEQFF
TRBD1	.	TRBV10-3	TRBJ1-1	TGTGCCATCAGGGGACAGGGTAGGGAAGTTCAAGCTTTCTTT	CAIRGQGREVQAFF
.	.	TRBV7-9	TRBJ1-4	TGTGCCAGCAGCTCCCGGAGGGCTGAAAAACTGTTTTTT	CASSSRRAEKLFF
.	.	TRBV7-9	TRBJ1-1	TGTGCCAGCAGCTCACAGGGAACTGAAGCTTTCTTT	CASSSQGTEAFF
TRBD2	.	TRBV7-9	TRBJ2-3	TGTGCCAGCAGCTTACTACTGCGGGAGGGGACAGATACGCAGTATTTT	CASSLLLREGTDTQYF
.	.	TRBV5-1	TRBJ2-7	TGCGCCAGCAGCTTGGACACTTACGAGCAGTACTTC	CASSLDTYEQYF
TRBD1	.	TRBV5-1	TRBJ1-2	TGCGCCAGCAGCGGAGACCAGACAGGGTTGGGCTACACCTTC	CASSGDQTGLGYTF
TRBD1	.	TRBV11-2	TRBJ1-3	TGTGCCAGCAGCTTGGCCCACGGGACAGACTATTCCTCTGGAAACACCATATATTTT	CASSLAHGTDYSSGNTIYF
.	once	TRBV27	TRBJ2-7	TGTGCCAGCGGGGGGCAGACCTACGAGCAGTACTTC	CASGGQTYEQYF
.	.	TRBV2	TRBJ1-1	TGTGCCAGCAGCCTAGCAGAGACAGGTTTAACTGAAGCTTTCTTT	CASSLAETGLTEAFF
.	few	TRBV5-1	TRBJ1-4	TGCGCCAGCAGCTTGCCAACTAATGAAAAACTGTTTTTT	CASSLPTNEKLFF
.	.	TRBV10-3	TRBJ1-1	TGTGCCATCAGCGGACAGTACGCGACTGAAGCTTTCTTT	CAISGQYATEAFF
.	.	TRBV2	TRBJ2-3	TGTGCCAGCAGTCTAGGAGATACGCAGTATTTT	CASSLGDTQYF
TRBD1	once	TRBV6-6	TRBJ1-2	TGTGCCAGCAGTTACACAGGGGCGGACGGCTACACCTTC	CASSYTGADGYTF
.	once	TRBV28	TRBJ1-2	TGTGCCAGCAGCATCCGGACCTATGGCTACACCTTC	CASSIRTYGYTF
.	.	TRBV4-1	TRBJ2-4	TGCGCCAGCAGCCAAGAGGTTAGGGGTACTCCAGCCAAAAACATTCAGTACTTC	CASSQEVRGTPAKNIQYF
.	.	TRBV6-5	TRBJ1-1	TGTGCCAGCAGTTACTCCGAGAGGAACACTGAAGCTTTCTTT	CASSYSERNTEAFF